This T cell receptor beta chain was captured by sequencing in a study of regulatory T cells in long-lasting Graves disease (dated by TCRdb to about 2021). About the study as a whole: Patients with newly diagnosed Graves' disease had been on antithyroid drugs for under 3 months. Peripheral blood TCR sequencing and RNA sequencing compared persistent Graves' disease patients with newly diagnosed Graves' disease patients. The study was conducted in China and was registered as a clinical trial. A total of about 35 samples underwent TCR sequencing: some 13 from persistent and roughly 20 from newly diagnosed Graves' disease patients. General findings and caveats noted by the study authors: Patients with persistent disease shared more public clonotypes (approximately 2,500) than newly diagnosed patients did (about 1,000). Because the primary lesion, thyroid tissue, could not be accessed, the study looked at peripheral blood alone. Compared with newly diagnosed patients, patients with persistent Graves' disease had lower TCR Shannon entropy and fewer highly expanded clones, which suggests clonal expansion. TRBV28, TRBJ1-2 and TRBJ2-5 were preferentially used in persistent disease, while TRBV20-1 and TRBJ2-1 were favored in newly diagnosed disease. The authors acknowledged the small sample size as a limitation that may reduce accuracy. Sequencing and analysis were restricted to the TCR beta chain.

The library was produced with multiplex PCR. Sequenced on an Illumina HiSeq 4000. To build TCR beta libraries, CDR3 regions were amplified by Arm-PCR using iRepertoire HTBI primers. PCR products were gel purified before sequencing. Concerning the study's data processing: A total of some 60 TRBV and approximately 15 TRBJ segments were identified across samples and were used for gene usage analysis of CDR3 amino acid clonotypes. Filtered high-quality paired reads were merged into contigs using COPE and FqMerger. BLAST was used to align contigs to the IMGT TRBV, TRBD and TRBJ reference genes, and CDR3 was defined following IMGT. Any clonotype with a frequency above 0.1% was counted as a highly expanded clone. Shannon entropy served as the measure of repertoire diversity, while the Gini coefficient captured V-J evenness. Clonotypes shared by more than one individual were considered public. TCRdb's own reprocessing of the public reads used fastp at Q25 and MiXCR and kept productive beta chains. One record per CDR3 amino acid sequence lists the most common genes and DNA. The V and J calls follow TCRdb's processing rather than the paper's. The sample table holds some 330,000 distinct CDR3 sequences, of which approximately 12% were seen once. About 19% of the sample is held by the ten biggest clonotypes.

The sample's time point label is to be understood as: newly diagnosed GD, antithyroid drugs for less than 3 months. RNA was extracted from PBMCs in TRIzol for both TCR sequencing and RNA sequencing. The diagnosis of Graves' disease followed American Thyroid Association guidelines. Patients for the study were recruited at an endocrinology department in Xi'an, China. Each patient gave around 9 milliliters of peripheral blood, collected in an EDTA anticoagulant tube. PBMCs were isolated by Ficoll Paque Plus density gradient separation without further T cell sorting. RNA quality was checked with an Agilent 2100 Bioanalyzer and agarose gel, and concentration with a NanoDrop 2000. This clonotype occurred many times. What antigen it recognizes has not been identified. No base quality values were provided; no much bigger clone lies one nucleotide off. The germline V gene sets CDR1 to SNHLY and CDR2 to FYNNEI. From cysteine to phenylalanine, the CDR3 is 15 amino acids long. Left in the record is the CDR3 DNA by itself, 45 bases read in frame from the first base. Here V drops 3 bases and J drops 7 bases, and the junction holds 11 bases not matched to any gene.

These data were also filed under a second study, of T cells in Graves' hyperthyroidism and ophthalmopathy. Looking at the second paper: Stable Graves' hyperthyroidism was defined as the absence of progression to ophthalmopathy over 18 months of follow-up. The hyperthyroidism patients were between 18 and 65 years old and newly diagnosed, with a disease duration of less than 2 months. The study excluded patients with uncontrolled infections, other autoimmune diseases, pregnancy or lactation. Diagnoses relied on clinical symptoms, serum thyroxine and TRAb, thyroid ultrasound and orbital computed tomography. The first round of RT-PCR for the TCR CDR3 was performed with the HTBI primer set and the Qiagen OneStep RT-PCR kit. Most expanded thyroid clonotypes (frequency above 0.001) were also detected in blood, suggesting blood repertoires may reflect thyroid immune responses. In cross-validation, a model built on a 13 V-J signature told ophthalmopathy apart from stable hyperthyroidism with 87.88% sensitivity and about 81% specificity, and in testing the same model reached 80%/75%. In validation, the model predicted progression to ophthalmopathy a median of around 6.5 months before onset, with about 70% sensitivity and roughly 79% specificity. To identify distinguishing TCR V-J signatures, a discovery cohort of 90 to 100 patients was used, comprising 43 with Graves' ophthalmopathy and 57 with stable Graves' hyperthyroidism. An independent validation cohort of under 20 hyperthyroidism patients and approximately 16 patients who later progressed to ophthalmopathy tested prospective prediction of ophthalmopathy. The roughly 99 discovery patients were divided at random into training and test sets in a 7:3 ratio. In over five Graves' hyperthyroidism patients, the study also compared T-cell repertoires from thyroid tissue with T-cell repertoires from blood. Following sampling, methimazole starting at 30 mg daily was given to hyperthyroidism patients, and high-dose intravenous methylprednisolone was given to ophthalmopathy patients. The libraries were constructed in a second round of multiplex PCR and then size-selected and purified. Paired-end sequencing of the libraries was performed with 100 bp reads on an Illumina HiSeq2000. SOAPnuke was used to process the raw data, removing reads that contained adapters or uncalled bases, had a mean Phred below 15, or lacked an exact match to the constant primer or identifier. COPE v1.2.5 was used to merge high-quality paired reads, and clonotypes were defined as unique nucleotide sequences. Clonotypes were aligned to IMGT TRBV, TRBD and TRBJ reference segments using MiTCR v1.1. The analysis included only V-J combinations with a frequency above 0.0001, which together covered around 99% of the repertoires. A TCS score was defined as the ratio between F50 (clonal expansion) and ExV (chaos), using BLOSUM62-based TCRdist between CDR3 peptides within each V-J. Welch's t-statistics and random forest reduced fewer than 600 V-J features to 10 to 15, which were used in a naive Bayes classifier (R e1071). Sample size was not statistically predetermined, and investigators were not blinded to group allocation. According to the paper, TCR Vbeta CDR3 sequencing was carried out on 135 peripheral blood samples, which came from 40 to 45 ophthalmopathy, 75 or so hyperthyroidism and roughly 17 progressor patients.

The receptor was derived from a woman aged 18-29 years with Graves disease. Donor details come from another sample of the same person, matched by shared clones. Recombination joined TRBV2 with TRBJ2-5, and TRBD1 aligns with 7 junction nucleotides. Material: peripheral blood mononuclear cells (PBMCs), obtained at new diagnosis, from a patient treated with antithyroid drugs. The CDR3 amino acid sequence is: CASSESDRVTGTQYF. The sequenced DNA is TGTGCCAGCAGTGAGAGCGACAGGGTCACGGGGACCCAGTACTTC.